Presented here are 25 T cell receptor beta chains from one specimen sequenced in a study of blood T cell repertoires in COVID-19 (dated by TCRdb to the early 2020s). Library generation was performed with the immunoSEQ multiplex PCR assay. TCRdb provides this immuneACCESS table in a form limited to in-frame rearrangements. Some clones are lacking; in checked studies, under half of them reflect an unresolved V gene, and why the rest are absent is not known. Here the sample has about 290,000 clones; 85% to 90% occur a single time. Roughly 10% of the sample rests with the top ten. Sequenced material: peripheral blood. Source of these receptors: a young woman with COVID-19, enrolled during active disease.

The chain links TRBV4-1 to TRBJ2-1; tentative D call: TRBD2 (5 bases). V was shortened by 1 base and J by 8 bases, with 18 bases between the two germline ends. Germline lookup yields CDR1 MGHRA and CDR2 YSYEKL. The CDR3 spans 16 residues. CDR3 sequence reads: CASSQAYLQMEDEQFF. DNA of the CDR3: TGCGCCAGCAGCCAAGCCTATTTGCAGATGGAGGATGAGCAGTTCTTC.

The CDR3 sequence: CASSGAGGTNEKLFF. CDR3 sequence (DNA): TGTGCCAGCAGTGGAGCAGGGGGAACTAATGAAAAACTGTTTTTT. The gene calls are TRBV6-6 and TRBJ1-4, with TRBD1 identical over 7 bases. Germline V lookup: CDR1 MNHNY, CDR2 SVGAGI (reference sequence). The CDR3 has 15 residues. V was pared by 5 bases and J by 1 base, with 4 bases of the junction left unmatched.

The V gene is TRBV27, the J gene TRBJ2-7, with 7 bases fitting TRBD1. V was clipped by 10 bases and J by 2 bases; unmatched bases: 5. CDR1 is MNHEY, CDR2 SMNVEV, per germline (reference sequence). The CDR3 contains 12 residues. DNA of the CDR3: TGTGCCAATTCGGGACAGACCTACGAGCAGTACTTC. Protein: CANSGQTYEQYF.

CDR3 sequence: CSVEDPGQENTEAFF. In DNA form, the CDR3 reads TGCAGCGTTGAAGATCCAGGACAGGAGAACACTGAAGCTTTCTTT. The chain has TRBV29-1 and TRBJ1-1; 7 nucleotides line up with TRBD1. This CDR3 is built from 15 residues. V trimming: 0 bases; J trimming: 1 base; junction bases outside the gene matches: 5. The germline CDR1 and CDR2 sequences are SQVTM and ANQGSEA.

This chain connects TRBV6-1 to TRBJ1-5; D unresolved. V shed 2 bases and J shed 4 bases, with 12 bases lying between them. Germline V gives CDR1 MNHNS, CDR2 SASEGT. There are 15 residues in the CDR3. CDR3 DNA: TGTGCCAGCAGTGAACAGGAATTCAGGAATCAGCCCCAGCATTTT. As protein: CASSEQEFRNQPQHF.

In DNA, the CDR3 is TGTGCCAGCAGTTTACGGGGGAGCTCCTACAATGAGCAGTTCTTC. Protein product: CASSLRGSSYNEQFF. The chain is built from TRBV27 and TRBJ2-1; D may be TRBD2 (6 bases). V shed 2 bases and J shed 0 bases, with 8 bases lying between them. CDR3 length: 15 amino acids. The germline V gene encodes CDR1 MNHEY and CDR2 SMNVEV (reference sequence).

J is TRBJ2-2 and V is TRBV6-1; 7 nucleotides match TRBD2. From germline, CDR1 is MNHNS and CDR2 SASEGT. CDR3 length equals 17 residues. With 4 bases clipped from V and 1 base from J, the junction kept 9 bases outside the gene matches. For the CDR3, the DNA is TGTGCCAGCAGTGGGAGCGGGGCGCTCCTGAACACCGGGGAGCTGTTTTTT. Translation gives CASSGSGALLNTGELFF.

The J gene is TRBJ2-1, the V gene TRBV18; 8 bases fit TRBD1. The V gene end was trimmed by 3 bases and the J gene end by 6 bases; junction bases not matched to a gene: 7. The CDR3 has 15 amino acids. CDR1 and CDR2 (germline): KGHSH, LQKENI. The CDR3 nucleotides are TGTGCCAGCTCACCTGGCACCAGGGGGCTCAATGAGCAGTTCTTC. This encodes CASSPGTRGLNEQFF.

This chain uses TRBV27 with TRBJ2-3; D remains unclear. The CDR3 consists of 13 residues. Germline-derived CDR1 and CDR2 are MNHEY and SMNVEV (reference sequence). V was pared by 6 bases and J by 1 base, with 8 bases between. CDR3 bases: TGTGCCAGCAGGCAGGCCGGCACAGATACGCAGTATTTT. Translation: CASRQAGTDTQYF.

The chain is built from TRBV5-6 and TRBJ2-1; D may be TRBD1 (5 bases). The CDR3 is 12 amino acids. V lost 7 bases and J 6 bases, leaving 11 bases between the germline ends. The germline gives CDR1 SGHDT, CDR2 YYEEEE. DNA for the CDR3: TGTGCCAGCCGCAGGGTGGTCAATGAGCAGTTCTTC. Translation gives CASRRVVNEQFF.

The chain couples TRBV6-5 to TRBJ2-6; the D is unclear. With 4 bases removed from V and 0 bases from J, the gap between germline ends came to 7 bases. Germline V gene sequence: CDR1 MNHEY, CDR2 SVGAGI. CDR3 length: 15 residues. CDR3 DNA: TGTGCCAGCAGTTCCCCTCCCTCTGGGGCCAACGTCCTGACTTTC. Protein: CASSSPPSGANVLTF.

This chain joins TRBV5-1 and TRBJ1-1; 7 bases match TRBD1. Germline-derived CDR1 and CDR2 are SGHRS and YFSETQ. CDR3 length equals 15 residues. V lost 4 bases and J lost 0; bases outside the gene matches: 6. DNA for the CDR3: TGCGCCAGCAGCGGAGGGACAGCCATGAACACTGAAGCTTTCTTT. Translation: CASSGGTAMNTEAFF.

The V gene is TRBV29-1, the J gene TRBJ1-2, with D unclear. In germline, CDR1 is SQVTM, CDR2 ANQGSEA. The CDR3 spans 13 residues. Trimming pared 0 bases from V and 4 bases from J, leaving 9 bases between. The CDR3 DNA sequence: TGCAGCGTTGAAGAGGGAGGGCCCTATGGCTACACCTTC. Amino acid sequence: CSVEEGGPYGYTF. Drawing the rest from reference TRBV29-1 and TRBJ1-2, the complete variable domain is SAVISQKPSRDICQRGTSLTIQCQVDSQVTMMFWYRQQPGQSLTLIATANQGSEATYESGFVIDKFPISRPNLTFSTLTVSNMSPEDSSIYLCSVEEGGPYGYTFGSGTRLTVV.

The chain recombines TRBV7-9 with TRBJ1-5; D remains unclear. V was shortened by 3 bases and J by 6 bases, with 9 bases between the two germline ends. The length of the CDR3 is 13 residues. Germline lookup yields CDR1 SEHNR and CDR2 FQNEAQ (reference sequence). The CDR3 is CASSLGLSQPQHF. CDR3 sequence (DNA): TGTGCCAGCAGCTTGGGCCTCAGTCAGCCCCAGCATTTT.

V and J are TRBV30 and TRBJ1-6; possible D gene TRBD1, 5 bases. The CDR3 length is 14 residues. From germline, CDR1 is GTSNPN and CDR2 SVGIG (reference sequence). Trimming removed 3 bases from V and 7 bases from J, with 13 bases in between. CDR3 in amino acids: CAWSPGLSNSPLHF. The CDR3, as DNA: TGTGCCTGGAGCCCGGGACTTTCCAATTCACCCCTCCACTTT.

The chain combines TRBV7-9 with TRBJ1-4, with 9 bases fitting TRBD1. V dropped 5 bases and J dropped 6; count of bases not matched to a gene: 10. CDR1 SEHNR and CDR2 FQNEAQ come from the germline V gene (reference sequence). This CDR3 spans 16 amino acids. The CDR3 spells CASSPGQGTPHEKLFF. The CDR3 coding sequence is TGTGCCAGCAGCCCCGGACAGGGGACGCCGCATGAAAAACTGTTTTTT. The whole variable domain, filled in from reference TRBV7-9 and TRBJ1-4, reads DTGVSQNPRHKITKRGQNVTFRCDPISEHNRLYWYRQTLGQGPEFLTYFQNEAQLEKSRLLSDRFSAERPKGSFSTLEIQRTEQGDSAMYLCASSPGQGTPHEKLFFGSGTQLSVL.

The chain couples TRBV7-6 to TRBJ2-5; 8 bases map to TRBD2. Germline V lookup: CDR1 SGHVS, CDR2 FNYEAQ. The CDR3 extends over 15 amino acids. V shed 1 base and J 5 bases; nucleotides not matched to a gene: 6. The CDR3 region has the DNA TGTGCCAGCAGCTTAGGGGACCCGGGGGGGGAGACCCAGTACTTC. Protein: CASSLGDPGGETQYF.

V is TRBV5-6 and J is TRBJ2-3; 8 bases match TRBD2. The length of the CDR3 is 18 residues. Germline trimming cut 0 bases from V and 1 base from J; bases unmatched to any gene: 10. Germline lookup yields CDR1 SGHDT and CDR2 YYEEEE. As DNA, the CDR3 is TGTGCCAGCAGCTTGGATTGGGGCGGGGGGCGTGGCACAGATACGCAGTATTTT. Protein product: CASSLDWGGGRGTDTQYF.

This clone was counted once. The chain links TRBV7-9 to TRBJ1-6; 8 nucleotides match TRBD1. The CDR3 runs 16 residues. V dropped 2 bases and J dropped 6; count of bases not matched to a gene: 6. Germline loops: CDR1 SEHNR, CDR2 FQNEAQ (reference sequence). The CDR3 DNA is TGTGCCAGCAGCTTACGCAGGGGGCGGGGTAATTCACCCCTCCACTTT. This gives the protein CASSLRRGRGNSPLHF.

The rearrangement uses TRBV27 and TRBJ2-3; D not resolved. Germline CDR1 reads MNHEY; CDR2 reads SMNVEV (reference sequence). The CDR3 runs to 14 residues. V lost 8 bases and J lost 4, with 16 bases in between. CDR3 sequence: CASFSFDWPDTQYF. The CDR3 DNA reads TGTGCCAGCTTCTCCTTCGACTGGCCAGATACGCAGTATTTT.

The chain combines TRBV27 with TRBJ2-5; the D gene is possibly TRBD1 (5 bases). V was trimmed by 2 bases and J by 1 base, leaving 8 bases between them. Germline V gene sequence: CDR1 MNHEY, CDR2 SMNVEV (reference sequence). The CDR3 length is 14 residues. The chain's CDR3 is CASSLQGFQETQYF. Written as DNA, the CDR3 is TGTGCCAGCAGTTTACAGGGTTTCCAAGAGACCCAGTACTTC.

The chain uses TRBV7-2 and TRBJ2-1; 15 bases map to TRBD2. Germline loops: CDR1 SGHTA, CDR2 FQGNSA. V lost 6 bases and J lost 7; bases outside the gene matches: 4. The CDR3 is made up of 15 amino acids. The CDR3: CASRPGTSGRNEQFF. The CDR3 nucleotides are TGTGCCAGCAGACCTGGGACTAGCGGGAGGAATGAGCAGTTCTTC.

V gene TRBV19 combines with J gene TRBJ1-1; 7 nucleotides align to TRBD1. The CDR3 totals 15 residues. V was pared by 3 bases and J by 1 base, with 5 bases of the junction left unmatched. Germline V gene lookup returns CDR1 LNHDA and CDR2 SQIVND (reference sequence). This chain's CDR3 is CASSISQGPNTEAFF. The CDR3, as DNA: TGTGCCAGTAGTATTTCACAGGGGCCGAACACTGAAGCTTTCTTT.

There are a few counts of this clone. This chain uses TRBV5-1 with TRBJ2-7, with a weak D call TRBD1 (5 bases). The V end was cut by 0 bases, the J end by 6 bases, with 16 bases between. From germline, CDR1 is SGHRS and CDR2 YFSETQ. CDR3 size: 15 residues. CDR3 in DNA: TGCGCCAGCAGCTTGGGACAGTTTGATTCGGGCGAGCAGTACTTC. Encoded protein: CASSLGQFDSGEQYF. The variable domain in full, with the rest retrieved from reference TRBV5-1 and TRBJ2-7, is KAGVTQTPRYLIKTRGQQVTLSCSPISGHRSVSWYQQTPGQGLQFLFEYFSETQRNKGNFPGRFSGRQFSNSRSEMNVSTLELGDSALYLCASSLGQFDSGEQYFGPGTRLTVT.

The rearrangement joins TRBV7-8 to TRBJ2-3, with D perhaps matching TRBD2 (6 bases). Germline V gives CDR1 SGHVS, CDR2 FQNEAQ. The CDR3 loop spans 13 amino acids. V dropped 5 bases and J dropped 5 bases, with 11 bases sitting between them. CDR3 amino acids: CASSPAGRDTQYF. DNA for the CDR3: TGTGCCAGCAGCCCCGCCGGGAGAGATACGCAGTATTTT.